The rows below give T cell receptor beta chains drawn from one sample of a study of T cells in Graves' hyperthyroidism and ophthalmopathy. TCRdb independently ran MiXCR on the multiplex PCR reads; one entry per CDR3 protein. This table holds 500,000 to 600,000 distinct CDR3 sequences, roughly 50% found once. What was sequenced was peripheral blood or thyroid tissue (not recorded which). Receptor source: an adult woman with Graves' disease, either hyperthyroidism or ophthalmopathy (not recorded which). Each CDR3 is given with its conserved first and last residue. Each record gives: V gene, D gene, J gene, clone size, CDR3 protein, CDR3 DNA. D genes are given only for firm matches. A clone size is listed for some rows: how often the clone was seen (once, few, many), or a class if it is expanded.

V: TRBV2
D: .
J: TRBJ1-1
size: many
CDR3: CASGRNRNTEAFF
DNA: TGTGCCAGCGGAAGAAACCGGAACACTGAAGCTTTCTTT

V: TRBV6-4
D: .
J: TRBJ1-6
size: many
CDR3: CASSDSKQGGNSPLHF
DNA: TGTGCCAGCAGTGACTCGAAACAGGGAGGGAATTCACCCCTCCACTTT

V: TRBV19
D: .
J: TRBJ2-7
size: few
CDR3: CASTAEASSYEQYF
DNA: TGTGCCAGTACGGCTGAGGCCAGCTCCTACGAGCAGTACTTC

V: TRBV6-6
D: .
J: TRBJ2-5
size: many
CDR3: CASTLWTSGRQETQYF
DNA: TGTGCCAGCACCTTATGGACTTCGGGAAGGCAAGAGACCCAGTACTTC

V: TRBV19
D: .
J: TRBJ1-5
size: many
CDR3: CASRPSNQPQHF
DNA: TGTGCCAGTAGGCCGAGCAATCAGCCCCAGCATTTT

V: TRBV7-9
D: .
J: TRBJ2-7
size: .
CDR3: CASSLAGRSSYEQYF
DNA: TGTGCCAGCAGCTTAGCGGGCCGGAGCTCCTACGAGCAGTACTTC

V: TRBV28
D: .
J: TRBJ1-2
size: few
CDR3: CASSRDTDYGYTF
DNA: TGTGCCAGCAGTCGGGACACCGACTATGGCTACACCTTC

V: TRBV10-3
D: .
J: TRBJ1-2
size: many
CDR3: CAISESTGSRYTF
DNA: TGTGCCATCAGTGAGTCGACAGGTAGTCGCTACACCTTC

V: TRBV10-2
D: .
J: TRBJ1-5
size: many
CDR3: CASSAQVLQPQHF
DNA: TGCGCCAGCAGTGCACAGGTACTACAGCCCCAGCATTTT

V: TRBV5-4
D: TRBD2
J: TRBJ2-3
size: .
CDR3: CASSREGSDTQYF
DNA: TGTGCCAGCAGTCGGGAGGGGTCAGATACGCAGTATTTT

V: TRBV2
D: .
J: TRBJ2-7
size: .
CDR3: CASSRQGDYEQYF
DNA: TGTGCCAGCAGCCGGCAGGGCGACTACGAGCAGTACTTC

V: TRBV30
D: .
J: TRBJ1-2
size: many
CDR3: CAWSVLRGYTF
DNA: TGTGCCTGGAGTGTCCTGCGCGGCTACACCTTC

V: TRBV18
D: .
J: TRBJ2-7
size: few
CDR3: CASSPYAYEQYF
DNA: TGTGCCAGCTCACCATACGCCTACGAGCAGTACTTC

V: TRBV4-1
D: .
J: TRBJ2-7
size: .
CDR3: CASSQGLVGGYEQYF
DNA: TGCGCCAGCAGCCAAGGACTAGTGGGAGGATACGAGCAGTACTTC

V: TRBV25-1
D: .
J: TRBJ1-2
size: .
CDR3: CASSIGQGTTNYGYTF
DNA: TGTGCCAGCAGTATCGGGCAGGGGACTACTAACTATGGCTACACCTTC

V: TRBV7-3
D: TRBD1
J: TRBJ1-2
size: .
CDR3: CASSPEGANYTF
DNA: TGTGCCAGCAGCCCCGAGGGGGCCAACTACACCTTC

V: TRBV2
D: TRBD2
J: TRBJ2-5
size: many
CDR3: CASSLTSGRGETQYF
DNA: TGTGCCAGCAGCCTGACTAGCGGGAGAGGGGAGACCCAGTACTTC

V: TRBV15
D: TRBD1
J: TRBJ1-5
size: .
CDR3: CATSSLDRVQPQHF
DNA: TGTGCCACCAGCAGTTTAGACAGGGTTCAGCCCCAGCATTTT

V: TRBV29-1
D: TRBD1
J: TRBJ1-6
size: .
CDR3: CSARTGGGSPLHF
DNA: TGCAGCGCCAGGACAGGGGGCGGTTCACCCCTCCACTTT

V: TRBV7-2
D: TRBD1
J: TRBJ2-5
size: .
CDR3: CASSSSKTAGTGEETQYF
DNA: TGTGCCAGCAGCTCGTCCAAAACTGCCGGGACAGGGGAAGAGACCCAGTACTTC

V: TRBV2
D: TRBD1
J: TRBJ1-4
size: .
CDR3: CASSPRQGWYEKLFF
DNA: TGTGCCAGCAGTCCGCGACAGGGGTGGTACGAAAAACTGTTTTTT

V: TRBV5-5
D: .
J: TRBJ1-4
size: many
CDR3: CASSFLVVANEKLFF
DNA: TGTGCCAGCAGCTTCTTGGTCGTGGCTAATGAAAAACTGTTTTTT